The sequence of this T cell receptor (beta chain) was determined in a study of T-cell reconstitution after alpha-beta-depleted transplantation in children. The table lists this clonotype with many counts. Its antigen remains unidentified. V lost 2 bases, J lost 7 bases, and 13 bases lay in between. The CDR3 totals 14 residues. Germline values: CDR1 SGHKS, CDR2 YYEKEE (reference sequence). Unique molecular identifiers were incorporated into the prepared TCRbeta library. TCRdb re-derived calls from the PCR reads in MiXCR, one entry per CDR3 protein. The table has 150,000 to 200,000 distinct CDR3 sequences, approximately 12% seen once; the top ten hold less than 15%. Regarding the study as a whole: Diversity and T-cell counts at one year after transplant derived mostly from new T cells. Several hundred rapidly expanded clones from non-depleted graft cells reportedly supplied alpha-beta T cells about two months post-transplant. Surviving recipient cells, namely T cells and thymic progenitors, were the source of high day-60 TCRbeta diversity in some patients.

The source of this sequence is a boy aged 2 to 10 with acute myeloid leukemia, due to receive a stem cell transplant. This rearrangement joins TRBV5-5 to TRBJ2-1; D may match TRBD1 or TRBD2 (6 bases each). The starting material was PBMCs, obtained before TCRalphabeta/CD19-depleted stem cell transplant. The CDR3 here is CASSFGRGRNEQFF. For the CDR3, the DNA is TGTGCCAGCAGCTTCGGACGGGGGCGGAATGAGCAGTTCTTC.